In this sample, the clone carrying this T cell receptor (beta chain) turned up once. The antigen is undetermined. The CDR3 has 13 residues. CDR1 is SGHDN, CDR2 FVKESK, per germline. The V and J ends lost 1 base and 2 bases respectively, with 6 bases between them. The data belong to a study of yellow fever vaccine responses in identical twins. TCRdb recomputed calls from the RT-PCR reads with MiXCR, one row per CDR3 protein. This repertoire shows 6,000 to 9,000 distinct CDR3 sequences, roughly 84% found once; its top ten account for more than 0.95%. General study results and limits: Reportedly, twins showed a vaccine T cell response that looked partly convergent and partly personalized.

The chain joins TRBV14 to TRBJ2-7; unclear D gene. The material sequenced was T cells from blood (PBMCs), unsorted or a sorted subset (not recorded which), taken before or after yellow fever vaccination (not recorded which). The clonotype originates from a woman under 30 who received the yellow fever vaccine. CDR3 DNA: TGTGCCAGCAGCCAAGTCAGGACCTACGAGCAGTACTTC. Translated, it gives CASSQVRTYEQYF. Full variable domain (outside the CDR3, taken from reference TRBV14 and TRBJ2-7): EAGVTQFPSHSVIEKGQTVTLRCDPISGHDNLYWYRRVMGKEIKFLLHFVKESKQDESGMPNNRFLAERTGGTYSTLKVQPAELEDSGVYFCASSQVRTYEQYFGPGTRLTVT.